This T cell receptor beta chain is from a study of CD4+ T cells in melanoma. The data were produced by immunoSEQ multiplex PCR, yet TCRdb's version contains in-frame clones alone and is incomplete. The repertoire includes 20,000 to 25,000 clones, around 80% of them detected once, and about 4% sits in the top ten. Study-wide results and caveats: A reported correlation linked neoantigen-specific CD4+ T cells to CD8+, macrophage and B cell function. Reportedly, melanoma neoantigen-specific CD4+ T cells showed varied differentiation states.

The CDR3 spans 14 residues. Trimming stripped 1 base from V and 9 bases from J, with 13 bases between. Germline loops: CDR1 LNHNV, CDR2 YYDKDF (reference sequence). Comments on this clone: The antigen remains unidentified.

The rearrangement joins TRBV15 to TRBJ2-1, with D perhaps TRBD1 or TRBD2 (6 bases each). This receptor was taken from a human donor with melanoma. Sequenced input: cells from a culture (not recorded whether cultured in vitro). CDR3: CATSRGEQGGEQFF. CDR3 DNA sequence: TGTGCCACCAGCAGAGGCGAACAGGGAGGTGAGCAGTTCTTC.